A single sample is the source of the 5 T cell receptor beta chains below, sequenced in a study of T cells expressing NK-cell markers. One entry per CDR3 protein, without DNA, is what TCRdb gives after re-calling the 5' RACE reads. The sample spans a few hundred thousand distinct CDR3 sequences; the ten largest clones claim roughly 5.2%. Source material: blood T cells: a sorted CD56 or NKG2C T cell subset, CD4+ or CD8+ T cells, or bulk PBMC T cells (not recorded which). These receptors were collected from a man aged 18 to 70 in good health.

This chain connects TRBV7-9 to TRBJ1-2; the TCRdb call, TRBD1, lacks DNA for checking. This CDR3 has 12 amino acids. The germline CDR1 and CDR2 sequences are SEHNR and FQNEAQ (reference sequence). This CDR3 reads CASSLDGRGNTF.

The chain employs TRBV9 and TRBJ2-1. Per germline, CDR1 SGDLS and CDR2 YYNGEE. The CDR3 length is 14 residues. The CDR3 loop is CASSVVTSYNEQFF.

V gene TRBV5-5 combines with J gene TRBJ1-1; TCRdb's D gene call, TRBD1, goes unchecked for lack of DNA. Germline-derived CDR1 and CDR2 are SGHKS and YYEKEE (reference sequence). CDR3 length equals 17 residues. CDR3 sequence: CASSLGVSTGLNTEAFF. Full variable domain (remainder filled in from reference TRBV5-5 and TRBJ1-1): DAGVTQSPTHLIKTRGQQVTLRCSPISGHKSVSWYQQVLGQGPQFIFQYYEKEERGRGNFPDRFSARQFPNYSSELNVNALLLGDSALYLCASSLGVSTGLNTEAFFGQGTRLTVV.

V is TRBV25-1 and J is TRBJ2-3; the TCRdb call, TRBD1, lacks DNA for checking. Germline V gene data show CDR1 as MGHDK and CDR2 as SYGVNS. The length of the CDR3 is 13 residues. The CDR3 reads CASSWGHEDTQYF.

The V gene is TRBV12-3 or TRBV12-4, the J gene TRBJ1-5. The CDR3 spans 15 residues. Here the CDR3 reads CASSLRSDSNQPQHF.